Given below is one T cell receptor (beta chain) in context. These data are taken from a study of cytomegalovirus exposure and HLA in healthy donors. PCR amplification relied on 60 Vbeta primers (plus 13 Jbeta primers). Clones were read by immunoSEQ multiplex PCR, and TCRdb kept only the in-frame ones, dropping some. The sample has roughly 180,000 clones, around 80% seen once. CDR3 length equals 20 residues. J gave up 2 bases and V 1 base, and 16 bases lay outside the gene matches. CDR1 is SGHRS and CDR2 is YFSETQ in the germline V gene. The rearrangement uses TRBV5-1 and TRBJ2-5; TRBD2 agrees at 11 bases. Input material: PBMCs. The source of this sequence is a female donor in good health and CMV-seronegative. The CDR3 region is CASSLWLAGGTRTMQETQYF. In DNA form, the CDR3 reads TGCGCCAGCAGCTTGTGGCTAGCGGGAGGAACACGCACTATGCAAGAGACCCAGTACTTC.